This T cell receptor beta chain was sequenced for a study of CD4 and CD8 cells across lung adenocarcinoma regions. TCRdb redid the calling of the PCR reads with MiXCR, one entry per CDR3 protein. This sample has 16,000 or so distinct CDR3 sequences, with under 60% found just once. Trimming removed 5 bases from V and 5 bases from J, with 12 bases in between. Germline-derived CDR1 and CDR2 are SGHTA and FQGNSA. The CDR3 has 13 amino acids. The patients had localized lung adenocarcinoma, a non-small cell subtype. The source is a female donor with lung adenocarcinoma. The CD4 and CD8 labels of this study may be unreliable. J is TRBJ2-5 and V is TRBV7-2; D possibly corresponds to TRBD1 (5 bases). The sample was CD8+ T cells from the center of a lung tumor. The CDR3 is CASSVQERETQYF. In DNA form, the CDR3 reads TGTGCCAGCAGCGTACAGGAGAGGGAGACCCAGTACTTC.